The 17 T cell receptor beta chains given below trace back to one sample, sequenced in a study of blood T cell repertoires in COVID-19. Assay used: immunoSEQ multiplex PCR; TCRdb lists only in-frame clones, some missing. The table shows about 25,000 clones, with around 88% occurring only once. Sequencing used peripheral blood. These TCRs come from a man aged 70 or older with acute or convalescent COVID-19.

In its sample, this clone was seen once. The chain couples TRBV3-1 (or the pseudogene TRBV3-2) to TRBJ1-3; D might be TRBD1 (6 bases). Deletions cut 4 bases from V and 0 bases from J, with 13 bases between. The CDR3 is made up of 16 amino acids. In germline, CDR1 is LGHDT, CDR2 YNNKEL (reference sequence). This CDR3 reads CASSPLTGGSGNTIYF. For the CDR3, the DNA is TGTGCCAGCAGCCCATTGACAGGCGGCTCTGGAAACACCATATATTTT.

The V call is TRBV5-6, the J call TRBJ1-3; D gene uncertain. Trimming shortened V by 1 base and J by 0 bases, and 2 bases separated the two germline ends. The CDR3 loop spans 13 amino acids. The germline V gene has CDR1 SGHDT and CDR2 YYEEEE. The CDR3 spells CASSLRSGNTIYF. CDR3 nucleotide sequence: TGTGCCAGCAGCTTGCGCTCTGGAAACACCATATATTTT.

The V and J genes are TRBV6-2 or TRBV6-3 and TRBJ1-1; TRBD1 aligns across 10 bases. The germline gives CDR1 MNHEY, CDR2 SVGEGT. The CDR3 is 16 residues long. The trim removed 2 bases at V and 5 bases at J, leaving 8 bases unmatched. The CDR3 protein is CASSYPLGQGGTEAFF. The DNA for the CDR3 is TGTGCCAGCAGTTACCCCCTTGGACAGGGGGGAACTGAAGCTTTCTTT.

This clone turned up a few times. The V gene is TRBV9, the J gene TRBJ1-2; 9 bases align to TRBD1. The germline gives CDR1 SGDLS, CDR2 YYNGEE. There are 15 residues in the CDR3. V shed 2 bases and J 7 bases; nucleotides not matched to a gene: 9. The CDR3 DNA reads as TGTGCCAGCAGCGTCGGGGGACAGGGAAGCGGTGGCTACACCTTC. Amino acids: CASSVGGQGSGGYTF.

The chain combines TRBV6-2 or TRBV6-3 with TRBJ2-3, with D perhaps TRBD1 (6 bases). CDR3 length: 14 residues. The germline V and J ends were trimmed by 5 bases and 4 bases, with 13 bases remaining between them. Per germline, CDR1 MNHEY and CDR2 SVGEGT. CDR3 sequence reads: CASSPGHAADTQYF. For the CDR3, the DNA is TGTGCCAGCAGTCCGGGACATGCGGCAGATACGCAGTATTTT.

The chain recombines TRBV7-8 with TRBJ2-2, with D unresolved. In germline, CDR1 is SGHVS, CDR2 FQNEAQ. The CDR3 is 15 residues long. Trimming removed 3 bases at V and 3 bases at J, with 11 bases between. The CDR3 bases are TGTGCCAGCAGCTTCTTGATGGGCCACACCGGGGAGCTGTTTTTT. This encodes CASSFLMGHTGELFF.

The rearrangement joins TRBV6-5 to TRBJ1-4, with D unresolved. This CDR3 is 13 amino acids long. Germline-derived CDR1 and CDR2 are MNHEY and SVGAGI. The V and J ends lost 6 bases and 6 bases respectively, with 11 bases between them. The CDR3 DNA sequence: TGTGCCAGCAGGATACGGGAGGATGAAAAACTGTTTTTT. This encodes CASRIREDEKLFF.

V gene TRBV7-3 combines with J gene TRBJ2-1, with 16 bases matching TRBD2. Germline trimming cut 3 bases from V and 4 bases from J; bases unmatched to any gene: 3. The CDR3 spans 17 residues. From germline, CDR1 is SGHTA and CDR2 FQGTGA. The DNA of the CDR3 is TGTGCCAGCAGCTTCGGGACTAGCGGGAGGGGGTACAATGAGCAGTTCTTC. Its protein product is CASSFGTSGRGYNEQFF. The variable domain in full, completed from reference TRBV7-3 and TRBJ2-1, reads GAGVSQTPSNKVTEKGKYVELRCDPISGHTALYWYRQSLGQGPEFLIYFQGTGAADDSGLPNDRFFAVRPEGSVSTLKIQRTERGDSAVYLCASSFGTSGRGYNEQFFGPGTRLTVL.

This clone came up a few times. The chain couples TRBV10-3 to TRBJ2-5, with a tentative D call TRBD1 (7 bases). The V gene's germline CDR1 is ENHRY and CDR2 SYGVKD. The CDR3 sequence is 15 residues long. Trimming removed 9 bases from V and 5 bases from J, with 22 bases in between. CDR3 residues: CAMSVAGGLRETQYF. In nucleotides, the CDR3 is TGTGCCATGTCGGTGGCAGGGGGGCTTCGGGAGACCCAGTACTTC.

V is TRBV19 and J is TRBJ1-2; 9 positions agree with TRBD1. The CDR3 is 14 residues long. V lost 4 bases, J lost 10 bases, and 10 bases stayed unmatched. Germline V gene data show CDR1 as LNHDA and CDR2 as SQIVND (reference sequence). This CDR3 reads CASSTDRDRESYTF. The CDR3 bases are TGTGCCAGTAGTACGGACCGGGACAGGGAGTCCTACACCTTC.

The chain recombines TRBV25-1 with TRBJ2-3; 13 nucleotides align to TRBD2. CDR3 length: 15 residues. Germline CDR1 and CDR2: MGHDK and SYGVNS. V lost 6 bases to trimming and J lost 5 bases; unmatched junction nucleotides: 5. The CDR3 spells CASSRLAGGGDTQYF. The CDR3 region has the DNA TGTGCCAGCAGCCGACTAGCGGGAGGAGGAGATACGCAGTATTTT.

This chain joins TRBV9 and TRBJ1-2, with a weak D call TRBD1 (5 bases). The germline V gene encodes CDR1 SGDLS and CDR2 YYNGEE. The CDR3 loop spans 13 amino acids. V was pared by 4 bases and J by 8 bases, with 15 bases between. CDR3 amino acids: CASSIQQEGGYTF. CDR3 DNA sequence: TGTGCCAGCAGCATCCAACAGGAAGGGGGCTACACCTTC.

The rearrangement uses TRBV7-2 and TRBJ2-7; D is possibly TRBD1 (5 bases). Trimming left V 4 bases short and J 7 bases short, with 14 bases between. Germline V CDR1 and CDR2: SGHTA, FQGNSA. The CDR3 totals 13 residues. CDR3 DNA sequence: TGTGCCAGCAGCTCACGACAGCCGCTAGAGCAGTACTTC. This gives the protein CASSSRQPLEQYF.

This rearrangement joins TRBV29-1 to TRBJ2-3, with 8 bases lining up with TRBD2. This CDR3 comprises 14 residues. Germline V lookup: CDR1 SQVTM, CDR2 ANQGSEA. The junction had 2 bases not matched to a gene; V was cut back by 3 bases and J by 0 bases. CDR3 sequence reads: CSVDASGSTDTQYF. Here the CDR3 DNA reads TGCAGCGTTGACGCTAGCGGGAGCACAGATACGCAGTATTTT.

This clone has a handful of counts. The V gene is TRBV24-1, the J gene TRBJ2-3; D is possibly TRBD2 (5 bases). Germline CDR1 KGHDR, CDR2 SFDVKD. The V gene lost 9 bases and the J gene lost 5 bases, with 11 bases spanning the gap. The CDR3 has 12 amino acids. The CDR3 here is CATRAAGDTQYF. As DNA, the CDR3 is TGTGCCACCCGGGCGGCGGGAGATACGCAGTATTTT.

V and J are TRBV23-1 and TRBJ2-1, with 11 nucleotides matching TRBD2. TRBV23-1 is marked as an open reading frame, function uncertain. V lost 5 bases, J lost 0 bases, and 9 bases stayed unmatched. The CDR3 has 18 amino acids. The DNA of the CDR3 is TGCGCCAGCAGTATAGCGGGAGGGACGCCTCTCTCCTACAATGAGCAGTTCTTC. Amino acid sequence: CASSIAGGTPLSYNEQFF.

V and J are TRBV9 and TRBJ2-3; TRBD2 agrees at 8 bases. V shed 4 bases, J shed 3 bases, and the junction held 4 bases outside the gene matches. This CDR3 has 14 amino acids. Germline V CDR1 and CDR2: SGDLS, YYNGEE. The CDR3 nucleotides read TGTGCCAGCAGCTCTAGCGGGCGTACAGATACGCAGTATTTT. It codes for CASSSSGRTDTQYF. Combining the CDR3 with reference TRBV9 and TRBJ2-3 gives the whole variable domain DSGVTQTPKHLITATGQRVTLRCSPRSGDLSVYWYQQSLDQGLQFLIQYYNGEERAKGNILERFSAQQFPDLHSELNLSSLELGDSALYFCASSSSGRTDTQYFGPGTRLTVL.